The 27 T cell receptor beta chains presented below share a single source sample, sequenced in a study of T and B cells in COVID-19 patients. TRB rearrangements were amplified by multiplex PCR with BIOMED2 TRB-A/B primers. Using its own MiXCR run on the multiplex PCR reads, TCRdb lists one record per CDR3 protein. The sample has 9,900 or so distinct CDR3 sequences; roughly 33% are singletons. TRB was amplified from around 250-460 ng of blood genomic DNA. The specimen was blood. Receptors originate from a human donor with active COVID-19.

The gene calls are TRBV27 and TRBJ2-2; D not certain. With 2 bases removed from V and 6 bases from J, the gap between germline ends came to 4 bases. The CDR3 is 12 amino acids. Germline CDR1 is MNHEY and CDR2 is SMNVEV (reference sequence). CDR3 coding DNA: TGTGCCAGCAGTTTACAGTCCGGGGAGCTGTTTTTT. It specifies CASSLQSGELFF.

A few counts support this clonotype. The chain couples TRBV5-4 to TRBJ2-2; 12 nucleotides agree with TRBD2. Germline V lookup: CDR1 SGHNT, CDR2 YYREEE (reference sequence). The junction had 3 bases not matched to a gene; V was cut back by 3 bases and J by 6 bases. The CDR3 length is 15 residues. The CDR3 protein is CASSSGTSGPGELFF. CDR3 sequence (DNA): TGTGCCAGCAGCTCCGGGACTAGCGGGCCCGGGGAGCTGTTTTTT.

The V and J genes are TRBV15 and TRBJ1-2; D possibly corresponds to TRBD1 (5 bases). V was clipped by 2 bases and J by 7 bases, with 14 bases between them. CDR1 and CDR2 (germline): LNHNV, YYDKDF (reference sequence). This CDR3 comprises 14 residues. CDR3 residues: CATSRQGSFLGYTF. CDR3 nucleotide sequence: TGTGCCACCAGCAGACAGGGCTCTTTTCTTGGCTACACCTTC.

This clonotype is judged medium-sized (0.01 to 0.1%). The chain is built from TRBV29-1 and TRBJ1-2; D call uncertain. Trimming cost V 4 bases and J 2 bases, with 14 bases left between them. The CDR3 covers 14 residues. CDR1 and CDR2 from the germline V gene are SQVTM and ANQGSEA. The CDR3 region has the DNA TGCAGCGTTGTCGACGGAGGACCAAACTATGGCTACACCTTC. The encoded protein is CSVVDGGPNYGYTF.

The rearrangement joins TRBV14 to TRBJ1-3; D gene uncertain. The CDR3 runs to 14 residues. Trimming pared 8 bases from V and 2 bases from J, leaving 13 bases between. Germline loops: CDR1 SGHDN, CDR2 FVKESK. This CDR3 is CASGYTGAGNTIYF. CDR3 in DNA: TGTGCCAGCGGATACACCGGGGCTGGAAACACCATATATTTT.

The V call is TRBV20-1, the J call TRBJ2-5, with 9 positions matching TRBD1. Trimming took 6 bases from V and 4 from J; bases not matched to a gene: 9. CDR1 DFQATT and CDR2 SNEGSKA come from the germline V gene (reference sequence). The CDR3 runs 14 residues. Here the CDR3 reads CSATGTGNGETQYF. The CDR3 DNA follows: TGCAGTGCAACCGGGACAGGGAATGGAGAGACCCAGTACTTC.

This clonotype is deemed medium-sized (0.01 to 0.1%). V gene TRBV29-1 combines with J gene TRBJ2-1, with D possibly matching TRBD2 (5 bases). V was cut by 1 base and J by 4 bases, with 11 bases left in between. The length of the CDR3 is 14 residues. Per germline, CDR1 SQVTM and CDR2 ANQGSEA. The CDR3 nucleotides read TGCAGCGTTGAAGGCGGGCGGATTTACAATGAGCAGTTCTTC. It codes for CSVEGGRIYNEQFF.

This clonotype qualifies as medium-sized. The genes are TRBV19 and TRBJ2-7; 10 bases align to TRBD1. V gave up 5 bases and J gave up 7 bases; unmatched junction bases: 20. The length of the CDR3 is 18 residues. From germline, CDR1 is LNHDA and CDR2 SQIVND (reference sequence). CDR3 nucleotides: TGTGCCAGTAGTCCTGCCGTCAGACAGGGGGCGTTTAAACCGGAGCAGTACTTC. It translates to CASSPAVRQGAFKPEQYF.

This chain's CDR3 is CASSPRIAGVDETQYF. The CDR3 coding sequence is TGTGCCAGCAGCCCGAGAATAGCGGGGGTCGATGAGACCCAGTACTTC. The V call is TRBV6-5, the J call TRBJ2-5; TRBD2 aligns across 9 bases. The CDR3 sequence is 16 residues long. Germline V lookup: CDR1 MNHEY, CDR2 SVGAGI. J gave up 5 bases and V 6 bases, and 13 bases lay outside the gene matches.

The V call is TRBV6-5, the J call TRBJ2-4; the match to TRBD2 covers 7 bases. Germline-derived CDR1 and CDR2 are MNHEY and SVGAGI. V shed 0 bases and J 7 bases; nucleotides not matched to a gene: 15. This CDR3 contains 18 residues. CDR3 nucleotide sequence: TGTGCCAGCAGTTACTCCTCTCGGGGAGGGCCACTTTTGAACATTCAGTACTTC. Amino acid sequence: CASSYSSRGGPLLNIQYF.

This clonotype was detected only a few times. The chain employs TRBV14 and TRBJ1-1; D is ambiguous. Germline V gene data show CDR1 as SGHDN and CDR2 as FVKESK. The CDR3 totals 13 residues. V gave up 1 base and J gave up 2 bases, with 5 bases separating them. The CDR3 spells CASSQGHNTEAFF. In DNA, the CDR3 is TGTGCCAGCAGCCAAGGACATAACACTGAAGCTTTCTTT.

In its sample, this clonotype was seen a few times. V usage is TRBV11-1 and J usage is TRBJ2-2; D unresolved. The V gene lost 1 base and the J gene lost 0 bases, with 9 bases spanning the gap. This CDR3 comprises 16 residues. Per germline, CDR1 SGHAT and CDR2 FQDESV (reference sequence). DNA of the CDR3: TGTGCCAGCAGCTTAGGGATTGGGACGAACACCGGGGAGCTGTTTTTT. Its protein product is CASSLGIGTNTGELFF.

This clonotype qualifies as medium-sized. The V call is TRBV6-5, the J call TRBJ2-2; tentatively, D is TRBD1 or TRBD2 (6 bases each). The CDR3 sequence is 19 residues long. Germline-derived CDR1 and CDR2 are MNHEY and SVGAGI. The V gene lost 2 bases and the J gene lost 2 bases, with 21 bases spanning the gap. The CDR3 sequence is CASSYPRRGYESNTGELFF. As DNA, the CDR3 is TGTGCCAGCAGTTACCCTCGGAGGGGGTACGAATCTAACACCGGGGAGCTGTTTTTT.

By frequency in the sample, this clonotype is medium-sized. CDR3 loop: CASSPPGLGGNNEQFF. The CDR3 DNA reads TGTGCCAGCTCACCCCCTGGACTGGGGGGAAACAATGAGCAGTTCTTC. V usage is TRBV18 and J usage is TRBJ2-1; D may be TRBD2 (6 bases). The CDR3 is 16 residues long. CDR1 is KGHSH and CDR2 is LQKENI in the germline V gene. The V gene lost 3 bases and the J gene lost 5 bases, with 17 bases spanning the gap.

Relative to its sample, this clonotype is medium-sized. The chain links TRBV5-5 to TRBJ1-4, with 7 positions matching TRBD1. This CDR3 has 15 amino acids. Germline CDR1 reads SGHKS; CDR2 reads YYEKEE (reference sequence). The ends lost 1 base at V and 7 bases at J; junction bases unmatched: 7. The CDR3 protein is CASSLRRGGSEKLFF. CDR3 bases: TGTGCCAGCAGCTTGAGGAGAGGGGGCAGTGAAAAACTGTTTTTT.

The V and J genes are TRBV24-1 and TRBJ2-1, with 7 bases aligning to TRBD2. CDR3 length equals 16 residues. Losses at the gene ends were 1 base for V and 4 bases for J; bases not matched to a gene: 6. CDR1 KGHDR and CDR2 SFDVKD come from the germline V gene. The CDR3 sequence: CATSDFRAGDYNEQFF. CDR3 sequence (DNA): TGTGCCACCAGTGATTTCAGGGCGGGGGATTACAATGAGCAGTTCTTC.

The V and J genes are TRBV5-3 and TRBJ1-1, with D possibly TRBD1 on 5 matching bases. TRBV5-3 is treated as an ORF (open reading frame) with a function not yet certain. This CDR3 contains 12 residues. V lost 4 bases, J lost 4 bases, and 8 bases lay in between. CDR3 sequence (DNA): TGTGCCAGAAGCCTGGGACCCACTGAAGCTTTCTTT. This sequence encodes CARSLGPTEAFF.

This sequence joins TRBV6-1 and TRBJ1-2; D might be TRBD1 (5 bases). The CDR3 contains 11 residues. V lost 6 bases to trimming and J lost 8 bases, with 10 bases between them. Germline V gives CDR1 MNHNS, CDR2 SASEGT. CDR3 sequence (DNA): TGTGCCAGCAGGATGGGGGTAGGCTACACCTTC. As protein: CASRMGVGYTF.

This sequence joins TRBV5-1 and TRBJ2-3, with D tentatively TRBD1 or TRBD2 (5 bases each). The germline gives CDR1 SGHRS, CDR2 YFSETQ. This CDR3 contains 19 residues. Trimming left V 0 bases short and J 2 bases short, with 22 bases between. In DNA, the CDR3 is TGCGCCAGCAGCTTGGAATATGGGGGTTCCAAGACATCCACAGATACGCAGTATTTT. It is translated as CASSLEYGGSKTSTDTQYF.

V is TRBV7-2 and J is TRBJ1-5; no clear D. CDR3 length: 13 residues. Trimming took 4 bases from V and 4 from J, leaving 8 bases between them. Germline values: CDR1 SGHTA, CDR2 FQGNSA. CDR3 protein: CASSSDVNQPQHF. CDR3 sequence (DNA): TGTGCCAGCAGCTCGGACGTAAATCAGCCCCAGCATTTT.

The genes are TRBV5-1 and TRBJ2-3; 11 positions agree with TRBD2. This CDR3 is 15 amino acids long. Germline V lookup: CDR1 SGHRS, CDR2 YFSETQ. V lost 3 bases and J lost 5; bases outside the gene matches: 5. The CDR3 reads CASSSSGGLLDTQYF. CDR3 sequence (DNA): TGCGCCAGCAGCTCTAGCGGGGGGCTCCTAGATACGCAGTATTTT.

The chain recombines TRBV12-3 or TRBV12-4 with TRBJ1-3; 7 bases map to TRBD1. V shed 5 bases, J shed 2 bases, and the junction held 6 bases outside the gene matches. The CDR3 runs to 15 residues. The CDR3 nucleotides read TGTGCCAGCAGTCCGCAACAGGGGACTGGAAACACCATATATTTT. It is translated as CASSPQQGTGNTIYF.

This clonotype is labeled as medium-sized. The chain uses TRBV29-1 and TRBJ1-2; 7 nucleotides align to TRBD1. Germline assignment: CDR1 SQVTM and CDR2 ANQGSEA. With 7 bases clipped from V and 4 bases from J, the junction kept 9 bases outside the gene matches. This CDR3 has 13 amino acids. The CDR3 DNA reads as TGCAGCGCCAGCCAGGGGGACAGCTATGGCTACACCTTC. Translation gives CSASQGDSYGYTF.

V gene TRBV6-1 combines with J gene TRBJ2-7; D unresolved. V lost 3 bases and J 4 bases, leaving 16 bases between the germline ends. The CDR3 has 15 amino acids. Germline lookup yields CDR1 MNHNS and CDR2 SASEGT. CDR3 residues: CASSDSEYYGYEQYF. The CDR3 DNA follows: TGTGCCAGCAGTGACAGTGAATATTATGGATACGAGCAGTACTTC.

This clonotype is categorized as medium-sized. The V gene is TRBV5-5, the J gene TRBJ2-2, with D possibly TRBD2 on 6 matching bases. The germline V gene has CDR1 SGHKS and CDR2 YYEKEE (reference sequence). Trimming cost V 2 bases and J 6 bases, with 11 bases left between them. There are 14 residues in the CDR3. CDR3 residues: CASSFTSSAGELFF. The DNA of the CDR3 is TGTGCCAGCAGCTTCACCTCTAGCGCCGGGGAGCTGTTTTTT.

In this sample, this clonotype turned up a few times. The rearrangement uses TRBV5-6 and TRBJ1-2; weak D call: TRBD1 (5 bases). Per germline, CDR1 SGHDT and CDR2 YYEEEE. The CDR3 length is 13 residues. Trimming pared 2 bases from V and 7 bases from J, leaving 12 bases between. The CDR3 loop is CASSFPRVGGYTF. CDR3 DNA sequence: TGTGCCAGCAGCTTCCCCAGGGTGGGTGGCTACACCTTC.

V is TRBV27 and J is TRBJ2-3; D unclear. V gave up 6 bases and J gave up 4 bases, with 8 bases separating them. Germline assignment: CDR1 MNHEY and CDR2 SMNVEV (reference sequence). This CDR3 has 12 residues. CDR3 sequence: CASSLRPDTQYF. The CDR3 coding sequence is TGTGCCAGCAGCCTACGACCAGATACGCAGTATTTT.